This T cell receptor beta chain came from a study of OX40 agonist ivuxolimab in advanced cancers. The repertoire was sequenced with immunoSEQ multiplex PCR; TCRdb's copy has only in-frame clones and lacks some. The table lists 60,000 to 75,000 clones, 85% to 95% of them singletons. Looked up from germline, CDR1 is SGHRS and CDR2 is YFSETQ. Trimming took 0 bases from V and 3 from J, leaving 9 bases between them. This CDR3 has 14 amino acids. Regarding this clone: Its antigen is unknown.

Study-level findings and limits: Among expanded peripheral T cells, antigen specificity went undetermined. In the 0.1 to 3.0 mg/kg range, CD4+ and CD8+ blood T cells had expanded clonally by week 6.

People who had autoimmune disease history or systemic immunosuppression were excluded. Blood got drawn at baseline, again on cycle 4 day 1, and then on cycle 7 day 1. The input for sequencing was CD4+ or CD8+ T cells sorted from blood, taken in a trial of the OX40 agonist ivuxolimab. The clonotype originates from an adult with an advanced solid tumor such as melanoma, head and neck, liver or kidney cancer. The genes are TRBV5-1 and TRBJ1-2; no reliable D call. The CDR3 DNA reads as TGCGCCAGCAGCTTGGGCACAGCCGACTATGGCTACACCTTC. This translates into CASSLGTADYGYTF.